A selection of T cell receptor beta chains follows, all from one sample in a study of blood T cell repertoires in COVID-19. The assay was immunoSEQ multiplex PCR, and TCRdb's table has in-frame clones only and misses some. In the table there are about 130,000 clones, approximately 86% of which are singletons. The specimen was PBMCs or T cells enriched from blood (not recorded which). All receptors come from a woman between 50 and 59 years old who had recovered from COVID-19. Each CDR3 is given with its conserved first and last residue. Each record gives: V gene, J gene, CDR3 protein.

>TRBV5-1|TRBJ2-5
CASTGLAGAQETQYF
>TRBV5-1|TRBJ1-1
CASTTGGSTEAFF
>TRBV30|TRBJ1-1
CAWTMPGSVGTEAFF
>TRBV2|TRBJ1-1
CASSVLLNTEAFF
>TRBV5-1|TRBJ2-7
CASSLARTGSSGEQYF
>TRBV7-8|TRBJ2-6
CASSLASVRGLGANVLTF
>TRBV19|TRBJ1-2
CASLQGVNYGYTF
>TRBV19|TRBJ1-2
CASSTPGGLGYGYTF
>TRBV4-1|TRBJ1-6
CASSRGQGGSPLHF
>TRBV3-1/TRBV3-2|TRBJ2-2
CASSQGQGNTGELFF
>TRBV27|TRBJ2-7
CASSLAGQTYEQYF
>TRBV9|TRBJ2-5
CASSVESTTGLQETQYF
>TRBV5-8|TRBJ1-5
CASSTSEYSNQPQHF
>TRBV7-8|TRBJ1-2
CASSLGSRAGGYTF
>TRBV29-1|TRBJ1-6
CSVEERAGKGSYNSPLHF
>TRBV7-2|TRBJ1-2
CASSPTFVPGQGGGYTF
>TRBV9|TRBJ1-6
CASSVGGRGRRDSPLHF